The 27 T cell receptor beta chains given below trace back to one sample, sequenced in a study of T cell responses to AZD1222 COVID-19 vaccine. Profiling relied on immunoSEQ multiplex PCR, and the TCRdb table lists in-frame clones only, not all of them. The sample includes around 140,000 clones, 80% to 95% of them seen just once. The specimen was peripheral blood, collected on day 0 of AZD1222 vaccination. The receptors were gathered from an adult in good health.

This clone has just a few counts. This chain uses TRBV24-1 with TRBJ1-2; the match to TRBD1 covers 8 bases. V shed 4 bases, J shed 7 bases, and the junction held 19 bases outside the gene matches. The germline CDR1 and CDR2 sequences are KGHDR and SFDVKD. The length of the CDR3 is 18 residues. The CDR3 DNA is TGTGCCACCAGTGACGCGCCCTTCTTCGGACAGGGTGGTGGTGGCTACACCTTC. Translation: CATSDAPFFGQGGGGYTF.

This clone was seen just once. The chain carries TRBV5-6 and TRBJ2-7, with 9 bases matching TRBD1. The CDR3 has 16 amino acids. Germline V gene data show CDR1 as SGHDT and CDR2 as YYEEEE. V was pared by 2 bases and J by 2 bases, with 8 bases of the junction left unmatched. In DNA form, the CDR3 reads TGTGCCAGCAGCTTCGGACAGGGGCCAAAAACCTACGAGCAGTACTTC. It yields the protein CASSFGQGPKTYEQYF.

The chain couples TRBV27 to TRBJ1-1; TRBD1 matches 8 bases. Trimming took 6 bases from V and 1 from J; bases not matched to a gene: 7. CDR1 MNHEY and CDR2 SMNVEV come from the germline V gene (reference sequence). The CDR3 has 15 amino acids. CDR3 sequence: CASRQQGAGNTEAFF. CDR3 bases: TGTGCCAGCAGGCAGCAGGGGGCCGGGAACACTGAAGCTTTCTTT.

CDR3 coding DNA: TGTGCCAGCAGCTTAGCTGGCCCATACAATGAGCAGTTCTTC. Translation: CASSLAGPYNEQFF. The chain links TRBV7-2 to TRBJ2-1; D remains ambiguous. The V gene's germline CDR1 is SGHTA and CDR2 FQGNSA. This CDR3 region has 14 residues. The V and J ends lost 0 bases and 4 bases respectively, with 7 bases between them. Full variable domain (remainder filled in from reference TRBV7-2 and TRBJ2-1): GAGVSQSPSNKVTEKGKDVELRCDPISGHTALYWYRQSLGQGLEFLIYFQGNSAPDKSGLPSDRFSAERTGGSVSTLTIQRTQQEDSAVYLCASSLAGPYNEQFFGPGTRLTVL.

The CDR3 here is CASSPIGAPSSGNTIYF. CDR3 nucleotide sequence: TGTGCCAGCTCACCAATCGGGGCCCCTAGCTCTGGAAACACCATATATTTT. This chain links TRBV18 with TRBJ1-3; weak D call: TRBD1 (5 bases). Trimming removed 2 bases at V and 0 bases at J, with 14 bases between. CDR1 and CDR2 (germline): KGHSH, LQKENI. This CDR3 has 17 amino acids.

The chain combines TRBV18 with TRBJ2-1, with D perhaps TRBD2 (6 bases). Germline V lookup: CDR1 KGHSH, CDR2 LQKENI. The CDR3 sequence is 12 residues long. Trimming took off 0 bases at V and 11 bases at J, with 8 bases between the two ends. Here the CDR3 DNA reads TGTGCCAGCTCACCACCGGGGGGTAAGCAGTTCTTC. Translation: CASSPPGGKQFF.

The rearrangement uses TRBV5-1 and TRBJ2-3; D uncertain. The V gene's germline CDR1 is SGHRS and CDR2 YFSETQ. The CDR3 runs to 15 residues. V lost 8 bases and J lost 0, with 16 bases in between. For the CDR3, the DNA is TGCGCCAGTCGCCCCAAGGGCCCTAGCACAGATACGCAGTATTTT. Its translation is CASRPKGPSTDTQYF.

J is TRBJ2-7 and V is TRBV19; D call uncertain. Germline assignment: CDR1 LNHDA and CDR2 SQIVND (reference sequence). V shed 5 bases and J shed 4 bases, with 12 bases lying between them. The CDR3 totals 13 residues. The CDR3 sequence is CASSRTDAYEQYF. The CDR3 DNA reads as TGTGCCAGTAGTCGGACGGACGCTTACGAGCAGTACTTC.

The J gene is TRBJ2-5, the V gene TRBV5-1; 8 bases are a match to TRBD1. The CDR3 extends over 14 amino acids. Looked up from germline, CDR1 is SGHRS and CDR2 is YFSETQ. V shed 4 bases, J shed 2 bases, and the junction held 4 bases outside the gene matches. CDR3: CASSPGDRQETQYF. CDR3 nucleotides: TGCGCCAGCAGCCCGGGGGACAGGCAAGAGACCCAGTACTTC. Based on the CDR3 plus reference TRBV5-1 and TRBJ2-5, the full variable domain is KAGVTQTPRYLIKTRGQQVTLSCSPISGHRSVSWYQQTPGQGLQFLFEYFSETQRNKGNFPGRFSGRQFSNSRSEMNVSTLELGDSALYLCASSPGDRQETQYFGPGTRLLVL.

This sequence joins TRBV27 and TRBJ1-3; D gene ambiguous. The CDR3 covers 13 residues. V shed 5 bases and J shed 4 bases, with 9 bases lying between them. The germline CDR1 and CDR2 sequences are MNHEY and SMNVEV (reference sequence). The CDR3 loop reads CASSPSGGNTIYF. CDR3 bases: TGTGCCAGCAGTCCATCGGGAGGAAACACCATATATTTT.

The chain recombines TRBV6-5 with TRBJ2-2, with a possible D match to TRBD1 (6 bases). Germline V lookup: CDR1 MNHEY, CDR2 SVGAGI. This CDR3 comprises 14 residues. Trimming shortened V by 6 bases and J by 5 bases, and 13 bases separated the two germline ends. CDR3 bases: TGTGCCAGCAGGCAGGGGTTGGTGACCGGGGAGCTGTTTTTT. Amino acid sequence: CASRQGLVTGELFF.

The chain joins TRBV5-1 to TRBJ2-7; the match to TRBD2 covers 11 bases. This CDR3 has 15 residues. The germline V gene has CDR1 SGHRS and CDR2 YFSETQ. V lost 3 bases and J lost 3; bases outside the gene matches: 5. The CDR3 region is CASSSIAGGNYEQYF. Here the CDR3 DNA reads TGCGCCAGCAGCTCTATAGCGGGAGGGAACTACGAGCAGTACTTC.

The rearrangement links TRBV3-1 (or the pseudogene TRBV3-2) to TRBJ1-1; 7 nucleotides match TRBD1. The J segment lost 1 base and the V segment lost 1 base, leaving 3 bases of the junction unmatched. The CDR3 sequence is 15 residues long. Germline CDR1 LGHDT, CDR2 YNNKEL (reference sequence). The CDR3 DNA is TGTGCCAGCAGCCAAGGGACAGGTAAGAACACTGAAGCTTTCTTT. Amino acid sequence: CASSQGTGKNTEAFF.

The CDR3 reads CASSHRDRGYEQYF. For the CDR3, the DNA is TGTGCCAGCAGCCACCGGGACAGGGGCTACGAGCAGTACTTC. The chain recombines TRBV7-9 with TRBJ2-7; 10 positions agree with TRBD1. With 5 bases clipped from V and 3 bases from J, the junction kept 4 bases outside the gene matches. The V gene's germline CDR1 is SEHNR and CDR2 FQNEAQ (reference sequence). The CDR3 consists of 14 residues.

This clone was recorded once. The CDR3 region is CASGWGQGNDNEQFF. The CDR3 nucleotides are TGTGCCAGCGGTTGGGGACAGGGTAATGACAATGAGCAGTTCTTC. J is TRBJ2-1 and V is TRBV25-1, with TRBD1 identical over 9 bases. The V segment lost 8 bases and the J segment 5 bases; nucleotides outside the gene matches: 10. CDR1 and CDR2 from the germline V gene are MGHDK and SYGVNS. This CDR3 contains 15 residues.

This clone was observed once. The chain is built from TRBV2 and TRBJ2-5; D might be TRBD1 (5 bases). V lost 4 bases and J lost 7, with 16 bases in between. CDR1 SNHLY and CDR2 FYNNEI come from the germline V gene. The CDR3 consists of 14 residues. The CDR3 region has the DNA TGTGCCAGCAGTGGAGAGACAGAAGGTGGGACCCAGTACTTC. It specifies CASSGETEGGTQYF.

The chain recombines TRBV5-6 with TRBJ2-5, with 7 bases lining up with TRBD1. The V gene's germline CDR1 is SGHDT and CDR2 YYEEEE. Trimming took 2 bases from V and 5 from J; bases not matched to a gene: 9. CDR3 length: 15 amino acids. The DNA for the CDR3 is TGTGCCAGCAGCTTTGGGGCCAGGGGACAGGAGACCCAGTACTTC. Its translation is CASSFGARGQETQYF. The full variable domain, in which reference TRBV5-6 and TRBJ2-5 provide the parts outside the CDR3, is DAGVTQSPTHLIKTRGQQVTLRCSPKSGHDTVSWYQQALGQGPQFIFQYYEEEERQRGNFPDRFSGHQFPNYSSELNVNALLLGDSALYLCASSFGARGQETQYFGPGTRLLVL.

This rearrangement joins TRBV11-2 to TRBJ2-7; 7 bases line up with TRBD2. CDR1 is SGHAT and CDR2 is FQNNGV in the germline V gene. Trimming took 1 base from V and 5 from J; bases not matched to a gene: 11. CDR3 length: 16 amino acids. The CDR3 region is CASSLGSGLVSNEQYF. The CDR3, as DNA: TGTGCCAGCAGCTTAGGTTCTGGACTAGTCTCAAACGAGCAGTACTTC.

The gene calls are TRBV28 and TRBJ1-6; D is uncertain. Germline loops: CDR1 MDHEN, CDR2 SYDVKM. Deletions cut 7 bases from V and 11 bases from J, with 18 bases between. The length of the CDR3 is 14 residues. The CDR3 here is CASTSTSGDPPLHF. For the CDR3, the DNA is TGTGCCAGCACCTCGACGAGCGGGGATCCACCCCTCCACTTT.

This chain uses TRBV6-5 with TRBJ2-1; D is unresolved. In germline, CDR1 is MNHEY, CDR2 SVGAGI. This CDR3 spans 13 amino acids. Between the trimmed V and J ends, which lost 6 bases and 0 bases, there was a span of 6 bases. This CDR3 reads CASRWSSYNEQFF. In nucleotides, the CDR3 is TGTGCCAGCAGGTGGAGCTCCTACAATGAGCAGTTCTTC.

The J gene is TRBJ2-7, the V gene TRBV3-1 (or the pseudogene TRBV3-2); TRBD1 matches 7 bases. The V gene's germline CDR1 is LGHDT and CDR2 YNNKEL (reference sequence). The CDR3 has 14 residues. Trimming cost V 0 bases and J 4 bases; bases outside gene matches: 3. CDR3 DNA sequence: TGTGCCAGCAGCCAAGATATCAGGGGGTACGAGCAGTACTTC. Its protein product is CASSQDIRGYEQYF.

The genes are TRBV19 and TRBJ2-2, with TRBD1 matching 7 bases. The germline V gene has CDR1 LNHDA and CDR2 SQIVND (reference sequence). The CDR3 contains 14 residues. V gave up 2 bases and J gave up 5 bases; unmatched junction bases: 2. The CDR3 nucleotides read TGTGCCAGTAGTATAAAGACAGGGACCGGGGAGCTGTTTTTT. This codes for CASSIKTGTGELFF.

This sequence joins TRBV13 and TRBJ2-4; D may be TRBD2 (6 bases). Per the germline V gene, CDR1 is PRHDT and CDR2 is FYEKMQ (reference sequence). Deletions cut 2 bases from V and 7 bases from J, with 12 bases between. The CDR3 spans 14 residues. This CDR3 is CASSLFGGMNIQYF. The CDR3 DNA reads TGTGCCAGCAGCTTATTTGGGGGGATGAACATTCAGTACTTC.

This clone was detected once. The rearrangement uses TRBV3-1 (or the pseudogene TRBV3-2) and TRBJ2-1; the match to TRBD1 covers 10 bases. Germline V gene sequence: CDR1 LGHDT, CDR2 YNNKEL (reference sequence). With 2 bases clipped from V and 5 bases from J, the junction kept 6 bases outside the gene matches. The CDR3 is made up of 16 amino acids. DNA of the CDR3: TGTGCCAGCAGCCAAACAACCGGGACAGGGGACAATGAGCAGTTCTTC. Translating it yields CASSQTTGTGDNEQFF.

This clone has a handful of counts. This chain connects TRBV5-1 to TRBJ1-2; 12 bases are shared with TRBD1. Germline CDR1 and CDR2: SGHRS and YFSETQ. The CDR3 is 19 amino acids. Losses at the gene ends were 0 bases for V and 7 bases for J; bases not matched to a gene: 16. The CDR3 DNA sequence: TGCGCCAGCAGCTTGGTCGTCTCCGGGACAGGGGGCGGCCGAGGTGGCTACACCTTC. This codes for CASSLVVSGTGGGRGGYTF. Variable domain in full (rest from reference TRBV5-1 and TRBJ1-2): KAGVTQTPRYLIKTRGQQVTLSCSPISGHRSVSWYQQTPGQGLQFLFEYFSETQRNKGNFPGRFSGRQFSNSRSEMNVSTLELGDSALYLCASSLVVSGTGGGRGGYTFGSGTRLTVV.

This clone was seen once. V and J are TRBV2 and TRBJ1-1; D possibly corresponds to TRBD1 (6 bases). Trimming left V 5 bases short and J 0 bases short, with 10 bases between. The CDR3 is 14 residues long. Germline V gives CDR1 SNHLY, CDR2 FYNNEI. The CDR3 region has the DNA TGTGCCAGCAGTCCAACAGGGATGAACACTGAAGCTTTCTTT. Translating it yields CASSPTGMNTEAFF.

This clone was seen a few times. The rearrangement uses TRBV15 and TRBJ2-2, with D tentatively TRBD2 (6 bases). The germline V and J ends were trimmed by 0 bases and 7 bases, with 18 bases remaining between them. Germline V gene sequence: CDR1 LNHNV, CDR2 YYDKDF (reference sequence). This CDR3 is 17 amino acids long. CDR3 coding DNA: TGTGCCACCAGCAGAGATGGGAGGACTGGGGAGAACGGGGAGCTGTTTTTT. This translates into CATSRDGRTGENGELFF.